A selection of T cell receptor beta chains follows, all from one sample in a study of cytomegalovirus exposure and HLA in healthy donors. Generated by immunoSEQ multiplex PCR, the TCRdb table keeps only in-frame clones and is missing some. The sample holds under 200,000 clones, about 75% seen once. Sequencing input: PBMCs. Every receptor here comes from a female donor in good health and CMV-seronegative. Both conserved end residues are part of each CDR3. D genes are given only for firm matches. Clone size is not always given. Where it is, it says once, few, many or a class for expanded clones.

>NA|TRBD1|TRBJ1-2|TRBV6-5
TGTGCCAGCAGTCCCGGGACAGGGCCGTATGGCTACACCTTC
CASSPGTGPYGYTF
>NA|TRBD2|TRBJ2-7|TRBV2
TGTGCCAGCAGTGAATCGGGGGGCGAGCAGTACTTC
CASSESGGEQYF
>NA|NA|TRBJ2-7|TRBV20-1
TGCAGTGCTGAAACAGAGTACGAGCAGTACTTC
CSAETEYEQYF
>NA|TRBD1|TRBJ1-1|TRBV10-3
TGTGCCATCAGTGAGCTTACAGGGGCCCCGTTCCAGGAAGCTTTCTTT
CAISELTGAPFQEAFF
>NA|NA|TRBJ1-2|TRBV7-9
TGTGCCAGCAGCATGGGTGGCGGTCGCCCTAACTATGGCTACACCTTC
CASSMGGGRPNYGYTF
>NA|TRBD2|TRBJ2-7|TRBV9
TGTGCCAGCAGCGCCGGGACTAGCGGCTACGAGCAGTACTTC
CASSAGTSGYEQYF
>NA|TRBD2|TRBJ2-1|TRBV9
TGTGCCAGCACCTCCTTTGCGGGGGACTACAATGAGCAGTTCTTC
CASTSFAGDYNEQFF
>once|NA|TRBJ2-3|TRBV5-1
TGCGCCAGCAGCTTGGCGGGAAAGGATACGCAGTATTTT
CASSLAGKDTQYF
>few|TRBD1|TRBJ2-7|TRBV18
TGTGCCAGCTCACCACGGGACAGGACCTACGAGCAGTACTTC
CASSPRDRTYEQYF
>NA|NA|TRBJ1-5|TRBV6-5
TGTGCCAGCAGGGACAGTTTTAATCAGCCCCAGCATTTT
CASRDSFNQPQHF
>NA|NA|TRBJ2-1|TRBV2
TGTGCCAGCAGCGCCGTACAGGCAGACAATGAGCAGTTCTTC
CASSAVQADNEQFF
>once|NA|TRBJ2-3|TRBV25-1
TGTGCCAGCAGTGAATACGGGGGAAAGACAGATACGCAGTATTTT
CASSEYGGKTDTQYF
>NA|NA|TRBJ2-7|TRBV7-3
TGTGCCAGCAGCTTAACGACCCCCAGAGGGAGGCACGAGCAGTACTTC
CASSLTTPRGRHEQYF
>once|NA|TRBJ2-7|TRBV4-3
TGCGCCAGCAGCCAAGATCGAGGAGTCTACGAGCAGTACTTC
CASSQDRGVYEQYF
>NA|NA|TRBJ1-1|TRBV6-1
TGTGCCAGCACAGAGACAGCGAACACTGAAGCTTTCTTT
CASTETANTEAFF
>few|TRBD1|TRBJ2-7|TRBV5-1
TGCGCCAGCAGCTTGAATTCCGGGACAGTCGTCGAGCAGTACTTC
CASSLNSGTVVEQYF
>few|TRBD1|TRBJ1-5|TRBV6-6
TGTGCCAGCAGTACAGGGGGGGTTAATCAGCCCCAGCATTTT
CASSTGGVNQPQHF
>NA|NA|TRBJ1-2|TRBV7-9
TGTGCCAGCAGCCAAGGGGTCCGGTGGGATGGCTACACCTTC
CASSQGVRWDGYTF
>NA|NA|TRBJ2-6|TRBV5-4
TGTGCCAGCAGCTCCCGAAGAGGCAGGGAGGTAGCTGGGGCCAACGTCCTGACTTTC
CASSSRRGREVAGANVLTF
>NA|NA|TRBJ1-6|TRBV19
TGTGCCAGTAGTATATGGGGGGAAAATTCACCCCTCCACTTT
CASSIWGENSPLHF
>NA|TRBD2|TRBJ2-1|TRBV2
TGTGCCAGCAGTGTTGGAGCGGGGACCTACAATGAGCAGTTCTTC
CASSVGAGTYNEQFF
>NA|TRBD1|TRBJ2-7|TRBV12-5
TGTGCTAGTGGTTCTGGGACAGGGGTGATTCACGAGCAGTACTTC
CASGSGTGVIHEQYF
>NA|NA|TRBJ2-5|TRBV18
TGTGCCAGCTCTCCACAAGAGGAGACCCAGTACTTC
CASSPQEETQYF
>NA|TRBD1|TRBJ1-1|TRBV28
TGTGCCAGCAGCTTGACACAGGGGGCGGTTGAAGCTTTCTTT
CASSLTQGAVEAFF
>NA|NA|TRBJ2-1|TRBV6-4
TGTGCCAGCAGTGACTCCGGAAACAGGGCCGAGCAGTTCTTC
CASSDSGNRAEQFF
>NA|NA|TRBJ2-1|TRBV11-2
TGTGCCAGCAGCTTAGGCGGGTGGGAGCAGTTCTTC
CASSLGGWEQFF
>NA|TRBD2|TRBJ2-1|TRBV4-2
TGTGCCAGCAGCCAATCACCGGGGGGTGACGAGCAGTTCTTC
CASSQSPGGDEQFF
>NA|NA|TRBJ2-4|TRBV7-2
TGTGCCAGCAGCCCCCCGGAGGGCAGCAAAAACATTCAGTACTTC
CASSPPEGSKNIQYF
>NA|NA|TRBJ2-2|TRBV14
TGTGCCAGCAGCCTATCCGGGACAAAGAACACCGGGGAGCTGTTTTTT
CASSLSGTKNTGELFF
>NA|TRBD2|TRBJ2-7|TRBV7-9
TGTGCCAGCAGCTCAGACGTCCGGCGGGAGGGCTACGAGCAGTACTTC
CASSSDVRREGYEQYF
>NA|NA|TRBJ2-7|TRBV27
TGTGCCAGCAGTTACCTCGGGGGTGGCGAGCAGTACTTC
CASSYLGGGEQYF
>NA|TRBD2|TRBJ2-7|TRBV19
TGTGCCAGCCGGGGGGGAAGGATGGCCTACGAGCAGTACTTC
CASRGGRMAYEQYF
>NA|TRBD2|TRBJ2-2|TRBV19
TGTGCCAGTAGGACCGGGACTAGCCTTACCGGGGAGCTGTTTTTT
CASRTGTSLTGELFF
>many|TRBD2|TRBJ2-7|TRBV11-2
TGTGCCAGCAGCAGAACTAGCGGGGGAAGCTCCTACGAGCAGTACTTC
CASSRTSGGSSYEQYF
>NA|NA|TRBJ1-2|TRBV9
TGTGCCAGCAGCGGAACCCAGCGCCCCTATGGCTACACCTTC
CASSGTQRPYGYTF
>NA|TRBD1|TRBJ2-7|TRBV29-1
TGCAGCGTTGGGGCAGGGGGATTC
CSVGAGGF
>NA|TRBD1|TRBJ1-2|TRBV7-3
TGTGCCAGCAGCCCAACCCGGGACAGTAACTATGGCTACACCTTC
CASSPTRDSNYGYTF
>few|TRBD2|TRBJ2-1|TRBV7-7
TGTGCTAGCAGCTTAGAGCTAGCGGACAATGAGCAGTTCTTC
CASSLELADNEQFF
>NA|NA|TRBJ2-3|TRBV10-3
TGTGCCATCAGGGGGGACAACCCCACGCAGTATTTT
CAIRGDNPTQYF
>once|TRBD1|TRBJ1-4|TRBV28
TGTGCCAGCAGTTTGGGACAGGGAAATGAAAAACTGTTTTTT
CASSLGQGNEKLFF